This is a list of T cell receptor beta chains from one sample in a study of cytotoxic CD8 clonotypes in ibrutinib-treated CLL. Sequencing used immunoSEQ multiplex PCR; TCRdb keeps in-frame clones, though not all of them. The top ten clones hold around 13% of a sample with roughly 130,000 clones, about 79% of them seen once. Sequencing used PBMCs, obtained after 12 months of ibrutinib treatment. The receptors originated from a human donor with chronic lymphocytic leukemia. Each CDR3 is given without its conserved first and last residue. Each record gives: J gene, V gene, CDR3 protein.

TRBJ2-5	TRBV15	ATSIGLPGLQETQY
TRBJ1-2	TRBV6-1	ASSPSPMYGYT
TRBJ2-7	TRBV28	ASSEGIDRHEQY
TRBJ1-2	TRBV7-9	AGGSGPYGYT
TRBJ2-2	TRBV4-3	ASSPLQRPPGELF
TRBJ1-1	TRBV9	ASSALLANTEAF
TRBJ2-7	TRBV19	ASSKRTGYYEQY
TRBJ2-2	TRBV5-4	ASSPGTSGRAVTGELF
TRBJ2-7	TRBV6-5	ASSYSSGSSYEQY
TRBJ1-5	TRBV30	AWDRGNRDNQPQH
TRBJ2-7	TRBV30	AWRDVRGFVYEQY
TRBJ2-3	TRBV5-5	ASSLIIGERTDTQY
TRBJ2-3	TRBV19	ASSIWDSSKNTQY
TRBJ2-1	TRBV5-4	ASSALGGRQF
TRBJ2-3	TRBV30	AWSDTYPIGGSADTQY
TRBJ2-1	TRBV11-2	ASSLDWTIPEQF
TRBJ2-1	TRBV27	ASSLWRSSYNEQF
TRBJ1-4	TRBV27	ASSHRDGNEKLF
TRBJ2-6	TRBV30	AWSVRGGRLSGANVLT
TRBJ2-1	TRBV25-1	ASSDTSSGRTEQF
TRBJ2-1	TRBV7-6	ASSSGDRSSYNEQF
TRBJ2-3	TRBV7-3	ASRPGTGGSDTQY
TRBJ2-1	TRBV27	APSGENSYNEQF
TRBJ1-1	TRBV10-3	AISERKEAGTEAF
TRBJ1-1	TRBV9	ASSVAEMNTEAF
TRBJ1-4	TRBV7-2	ASSFLPQGHEKLF
TRBJ2-7	TRBV5-1	ASSQGLGTGLGY
TRBJ2-3	TRBV11-2	ASRRDFSFGDTQY
TRBJ1-5	TRBV27	ASSFPNQPQH
TRBJ2-7	TRBV5-1	ASRFQTGEQY
TRBJ1-5	TRBV4-3	ASSQETGVGQPQH
TRBJ2-7	TRBV5-1	ASSFTGTGAYEQY
TRBJ2-1	TRBV10-3	AISDAGAVAIRTHNEQF
TRBJ1-2	TRBV7-9	ASSLETYGYT
TRBJ2-2	TRBV30	AWSGGDRGQGAGELF
TRBJ2-5	TRBV5-1	ASSLVEGQAGQFQETQY
TRBJ1-5	TRBV7-6	ASSWRTGRHQPQH
TRBJ1-1	TRBV2	ASSPGTGRATEAF
TRBJ2-5	TRBV10-3	AISDVTIKDSTGETQY